This T cell receptor (beta chain) was recorded in a study of CD8+ T cells in alopecia areata. The sequencing template was cDNA reverse transcribed from extracted RNA. Generated by immunoSEQ multiplex PCR, the TCRdb table keeps only in-frame clones and is missing some. This sample has some 150,000 clones, with less than 75% found just once. The trim removed 5 bases at V and 3 bases at J, leaving 11 bases unmatched. In germline, CDR1 is PRHDT, CDR2 FYEKMQ (reference sequence). The CDR3 consists of 16 residues. The specimen was CD8+ T cells sorted from blood, collected at week 0. This rearrangement joins TRBV13 to TRBJ2-3, with TRBD2 matching over 7 bases. The sequence came from a human donor with alopecia areata. CDR3 sequence: CASSPPGTIWTDTQYF. As DNA, the CDR3 is TGTGCCAGCAGCCCACCCGGGACTATATGGACAGATACGCAGTATTTT.